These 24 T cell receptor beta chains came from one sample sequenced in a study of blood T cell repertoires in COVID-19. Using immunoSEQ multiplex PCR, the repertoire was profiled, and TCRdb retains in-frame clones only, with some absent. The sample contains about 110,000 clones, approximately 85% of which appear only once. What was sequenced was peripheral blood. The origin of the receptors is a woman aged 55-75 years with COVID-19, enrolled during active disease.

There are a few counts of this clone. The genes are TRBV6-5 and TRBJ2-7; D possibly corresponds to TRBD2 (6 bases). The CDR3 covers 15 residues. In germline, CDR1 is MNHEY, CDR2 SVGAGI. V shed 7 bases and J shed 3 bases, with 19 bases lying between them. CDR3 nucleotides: TGTGCCAGCAAGAAGACACCGGGACTGAACTACGAGCAGTACTTC. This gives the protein CASKKTPGLNYEQYF.

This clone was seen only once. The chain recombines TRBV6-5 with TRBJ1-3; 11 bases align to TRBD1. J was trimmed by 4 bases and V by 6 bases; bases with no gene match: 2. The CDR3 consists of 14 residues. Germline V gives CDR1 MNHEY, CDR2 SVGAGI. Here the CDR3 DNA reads TGTGCCAGCAGCCGGACAGGGGGCGGAAACACCATATATTTT. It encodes CASSRTGGGNTIYF.

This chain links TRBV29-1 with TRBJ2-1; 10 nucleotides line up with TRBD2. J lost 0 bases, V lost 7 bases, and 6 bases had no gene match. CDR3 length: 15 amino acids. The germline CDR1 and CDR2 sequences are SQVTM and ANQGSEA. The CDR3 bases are TGCAGCGGGACTAGCGGACAAAGCTCCTACAATGAGCAGTTCTTC. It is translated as CSGTSGQSSYNEQFF.

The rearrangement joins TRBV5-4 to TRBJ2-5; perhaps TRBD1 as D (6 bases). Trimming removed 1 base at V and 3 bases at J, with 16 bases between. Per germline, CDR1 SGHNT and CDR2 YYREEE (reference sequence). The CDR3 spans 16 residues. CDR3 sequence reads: CASSLKNRASKETQYF. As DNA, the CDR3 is TGTGCCAGCAGCTTGAAGAACAGGGCTAGTAAAGAGACCCAGTACTTC.

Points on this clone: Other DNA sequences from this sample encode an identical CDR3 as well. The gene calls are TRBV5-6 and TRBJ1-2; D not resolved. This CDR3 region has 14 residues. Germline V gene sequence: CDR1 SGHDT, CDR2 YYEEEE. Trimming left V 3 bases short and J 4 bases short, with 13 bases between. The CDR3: CASSYESFGYGYTF. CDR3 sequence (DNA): TGTGCCAGCAGCTACGAGTCTTTTGGCTATGGCTACACCTTC. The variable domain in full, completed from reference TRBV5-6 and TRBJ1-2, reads DAGVTQSPTHLIKTRGQQVTLRCSPKSGHDTVSWYQQALGQGPQFIFQYYEEEERQRGNFPDRFSGHQFPNYSSELNVNALLLGDSALYLCASSYESFGYGYTFGSGTRLTVV.

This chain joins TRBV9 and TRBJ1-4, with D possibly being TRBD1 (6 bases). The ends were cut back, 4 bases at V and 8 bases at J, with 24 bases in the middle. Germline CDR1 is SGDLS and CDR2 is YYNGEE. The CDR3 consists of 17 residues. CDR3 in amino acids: CASSPQVGLQGREKLFF. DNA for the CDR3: TGTGCCAGCAGCCCTCAGGTGGGGTTACAGGGCCGGGAAAAACTGTTTTTT.

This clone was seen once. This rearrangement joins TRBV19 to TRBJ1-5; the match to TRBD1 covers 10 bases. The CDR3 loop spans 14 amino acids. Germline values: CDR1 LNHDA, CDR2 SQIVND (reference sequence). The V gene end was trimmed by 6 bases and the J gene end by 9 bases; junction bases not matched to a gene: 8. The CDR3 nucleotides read TGTGCCAGTAGGTCGAGACAGGGGGCCCCGCCCCAGCATTTT. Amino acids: CASRSRQGAPPQHF.

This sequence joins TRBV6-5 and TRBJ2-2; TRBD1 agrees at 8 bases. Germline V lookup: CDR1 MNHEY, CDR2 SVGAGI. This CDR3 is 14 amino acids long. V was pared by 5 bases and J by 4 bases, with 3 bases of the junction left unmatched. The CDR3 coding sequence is TGTGCCAGCAGTCAGGACAGGGCCACCGGGGAGCTGTTTTTT. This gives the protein CASSQDRATGELFF.

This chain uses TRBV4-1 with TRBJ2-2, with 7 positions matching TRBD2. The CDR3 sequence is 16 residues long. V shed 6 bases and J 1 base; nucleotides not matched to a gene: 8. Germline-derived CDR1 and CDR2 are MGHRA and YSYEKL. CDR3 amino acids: CASRPSSGRNTGELFF. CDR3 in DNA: TGCGCCAGCAGACCGAGTAGCGGGCGGAACACCGGGGAGCTGTTTTTT.

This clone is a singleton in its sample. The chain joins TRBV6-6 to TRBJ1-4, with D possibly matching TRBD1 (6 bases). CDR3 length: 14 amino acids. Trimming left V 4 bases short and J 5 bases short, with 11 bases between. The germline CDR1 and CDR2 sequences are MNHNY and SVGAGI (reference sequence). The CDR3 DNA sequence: TGTGCCAGCAGTTTACAGGGAGGGAATGAAAAACTGTTTTTT. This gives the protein CASSLQGGNEKLFF.

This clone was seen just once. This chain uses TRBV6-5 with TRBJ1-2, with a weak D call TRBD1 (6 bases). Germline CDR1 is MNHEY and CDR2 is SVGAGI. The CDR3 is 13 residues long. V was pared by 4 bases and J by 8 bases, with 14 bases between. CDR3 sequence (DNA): TGTGCCAGCAGTTTGCGGGGGCTAGACGGCTACACCTTC. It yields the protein CASSLRGLDGYTF.

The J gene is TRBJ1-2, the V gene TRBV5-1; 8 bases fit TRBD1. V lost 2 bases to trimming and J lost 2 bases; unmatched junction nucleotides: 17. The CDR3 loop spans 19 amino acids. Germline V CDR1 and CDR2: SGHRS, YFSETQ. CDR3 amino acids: CASSFTGFKQGEKNYGYTF. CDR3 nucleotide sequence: TGCGCCAGCAGCTTTACGGGCTTCAAACAGGGGGAGAAAAACTATGGCTACACCTTC.

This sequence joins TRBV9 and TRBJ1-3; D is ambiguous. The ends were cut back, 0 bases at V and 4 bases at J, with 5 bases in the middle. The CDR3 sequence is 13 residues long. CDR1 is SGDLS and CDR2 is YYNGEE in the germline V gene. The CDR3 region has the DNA TGTGCCAGCAGCGTAGACCAGGGAAACACCATATATTTT. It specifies CASSVDQGNTIYF.

The CDR3 region is CASSSSGLATGELFF. The CDR3 DNA reads as TGCGCCAGCAGTTCCTCCGGACTAGCGACTGGGGAGCTGTTTTTT. The chain is built from TRBV4-1 and TRBJ2-2; TRBD2 agrees at 9 bases. The germline CDR1 and CDR2 sequences are MGHRA and YSYEKL. This CDR3 region has 15 residues. Trimming cost V 6 bases and J 8 bases; bases outside gene matches: 10.

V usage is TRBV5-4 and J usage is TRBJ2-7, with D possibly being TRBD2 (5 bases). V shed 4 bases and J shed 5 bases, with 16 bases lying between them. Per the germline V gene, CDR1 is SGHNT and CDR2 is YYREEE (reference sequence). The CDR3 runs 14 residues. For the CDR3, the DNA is TGTGCCAGCAGCCCAAAAAACACTAGAGACGAGCAGTACTTC. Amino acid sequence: CASSPKNTRDEQYF.

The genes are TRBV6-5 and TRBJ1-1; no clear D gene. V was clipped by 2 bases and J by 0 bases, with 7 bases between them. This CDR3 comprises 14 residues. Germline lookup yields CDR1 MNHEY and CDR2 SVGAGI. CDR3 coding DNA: TGTGCCAGCAGTTACCAGGCAATGAACACTGAAGCTTTCTTT. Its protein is CASSYQAMNTEAFF.

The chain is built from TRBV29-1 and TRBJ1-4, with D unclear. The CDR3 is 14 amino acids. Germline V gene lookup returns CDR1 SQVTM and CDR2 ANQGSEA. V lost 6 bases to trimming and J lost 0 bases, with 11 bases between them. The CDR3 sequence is CSVADIATNEKLFF. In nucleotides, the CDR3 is TGCAGCGTGGCAGACATAGCAACTAATGAAAAACTGTTTTTT.

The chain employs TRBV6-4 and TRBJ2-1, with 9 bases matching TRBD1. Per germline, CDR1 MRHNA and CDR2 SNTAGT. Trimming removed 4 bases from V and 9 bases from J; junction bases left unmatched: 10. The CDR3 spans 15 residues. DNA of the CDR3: TGTGCCAGCAGTGGGCAGGGACAGGGTCTAGGTGAGCAGTTCTTC. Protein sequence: CASSGQGQGLGEQFF.

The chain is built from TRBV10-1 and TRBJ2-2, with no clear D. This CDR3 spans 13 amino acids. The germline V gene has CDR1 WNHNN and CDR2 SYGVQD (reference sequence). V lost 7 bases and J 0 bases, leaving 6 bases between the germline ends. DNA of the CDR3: TGCGCCAGCAAACAATCGAACACCGGGGAGCTGTTTTTT. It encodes CASKQSNTGELFF.

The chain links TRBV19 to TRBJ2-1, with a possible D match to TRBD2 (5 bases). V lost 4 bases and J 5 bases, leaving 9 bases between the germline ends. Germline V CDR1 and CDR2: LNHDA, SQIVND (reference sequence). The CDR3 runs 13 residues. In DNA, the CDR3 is TGTGCCAGTAGTACCGGACTCAACAATGAGCAGTTCTTC. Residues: CASSTGLNNEQFF.

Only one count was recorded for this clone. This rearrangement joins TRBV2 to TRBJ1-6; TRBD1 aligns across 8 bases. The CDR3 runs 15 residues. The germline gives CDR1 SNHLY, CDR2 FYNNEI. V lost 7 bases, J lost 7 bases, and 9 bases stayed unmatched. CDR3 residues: CASKTTGDWNSPLHF. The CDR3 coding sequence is TGTGCCAGCAAGACGACAGGGGACTGGAATTCACCCCTCCACTTT.

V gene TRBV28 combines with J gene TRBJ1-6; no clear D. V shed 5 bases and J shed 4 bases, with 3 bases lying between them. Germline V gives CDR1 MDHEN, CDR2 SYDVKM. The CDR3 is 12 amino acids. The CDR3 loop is CASSQYNSPLHF. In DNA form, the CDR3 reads TGTGCCAGCAGTCAGTATAATTCACCCCTCCACTTT.

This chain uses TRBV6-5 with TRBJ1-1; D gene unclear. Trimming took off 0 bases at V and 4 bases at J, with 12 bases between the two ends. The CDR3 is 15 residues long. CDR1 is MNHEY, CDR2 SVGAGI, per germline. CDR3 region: CASSYSPGVVTEAFF. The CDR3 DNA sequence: TGTGCCAGCAGTTACTCGCCCGGGGTGGTCACTGAAGCTTTCTTT.

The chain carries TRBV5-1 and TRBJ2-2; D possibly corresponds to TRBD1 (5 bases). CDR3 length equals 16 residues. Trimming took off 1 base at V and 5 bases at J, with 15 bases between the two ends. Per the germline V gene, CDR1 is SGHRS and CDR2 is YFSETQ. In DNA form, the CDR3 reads TGCGCCAGCAGCTTGTTTTCCAGGGCAGGGACCGGGGAGCTGTTTTTT. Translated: CASSLFSRAGTGELFF.